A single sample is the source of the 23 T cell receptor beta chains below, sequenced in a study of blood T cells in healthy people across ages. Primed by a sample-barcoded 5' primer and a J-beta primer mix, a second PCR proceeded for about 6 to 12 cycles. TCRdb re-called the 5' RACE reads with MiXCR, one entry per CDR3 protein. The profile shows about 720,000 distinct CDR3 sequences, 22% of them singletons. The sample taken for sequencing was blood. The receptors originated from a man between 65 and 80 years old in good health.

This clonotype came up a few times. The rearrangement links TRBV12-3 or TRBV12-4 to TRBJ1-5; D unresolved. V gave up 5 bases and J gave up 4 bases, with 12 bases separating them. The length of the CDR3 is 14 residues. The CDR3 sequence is CASSPAPANQPQHF. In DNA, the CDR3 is TGTGCCAGCAGTCCAGCCCCAGCAAATCAGCCCCAGCATTTT.

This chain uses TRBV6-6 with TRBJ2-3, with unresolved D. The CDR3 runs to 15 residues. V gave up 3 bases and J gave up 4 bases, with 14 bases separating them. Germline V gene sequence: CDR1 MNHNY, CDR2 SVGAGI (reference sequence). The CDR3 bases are TGTGCCAGCAGTTATACGGCATTGTCCCCAGATACGCAGTATTTT. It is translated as CASSYTALSPDTQYF.

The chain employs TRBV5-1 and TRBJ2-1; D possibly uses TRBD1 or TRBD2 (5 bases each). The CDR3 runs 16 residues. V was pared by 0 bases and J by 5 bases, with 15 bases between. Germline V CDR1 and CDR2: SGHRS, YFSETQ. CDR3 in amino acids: CASSLAPGTPNNEQFF. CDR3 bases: TGCGCCAGCAGCTTGGCCCCAGGGACCCCAAACAATGAGCAGTTCTTC. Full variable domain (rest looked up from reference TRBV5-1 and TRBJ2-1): KAGVTQTPRYLIKTRGQQVTLSCSPISGHRSVSWYQQTPGQGLQFLFEYFSETQRNKGNFPGRFSGRQFSNSRSEMNVSTLELGDSALYLCASSLAPGTPNNEQFFGPGTRLTVL.

The CDR3 here is CASSPRALNTEAFF. CDR3 DNA: TGCGCCAGCAGCCCCAGGGCGTTGAACACTGAAGCTTTCTTT. The chain joins TRBV5-1 to TRBJ1-1; possible D gene TRBD1, 5 bases. The germline V and J ends were trimmed by 4 bases and 0 bases, with 10 bases remaining between them. The CDR3 covers 14 residues. Germline values: CDR1 SGHRS, CDR2 YFSETQ.

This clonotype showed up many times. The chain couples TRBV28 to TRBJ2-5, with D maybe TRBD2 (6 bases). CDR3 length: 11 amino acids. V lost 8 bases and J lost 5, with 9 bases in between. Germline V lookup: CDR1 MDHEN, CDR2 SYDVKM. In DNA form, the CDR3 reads TGTGCCAGCCCCGGAGGGGAGACCCAGTACTTC. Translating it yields CASPGGETQYF. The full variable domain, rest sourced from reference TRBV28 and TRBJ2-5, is DVKVTQSSRYLVKRTGEKVFLECVQDMDHENMFWYRQDPGLGLRLIYFSYDVKMKEKGDIPEGYSVSREKKERFSLILESASTNQTSMYLCASPGGETQYFGPGTRLLVL.

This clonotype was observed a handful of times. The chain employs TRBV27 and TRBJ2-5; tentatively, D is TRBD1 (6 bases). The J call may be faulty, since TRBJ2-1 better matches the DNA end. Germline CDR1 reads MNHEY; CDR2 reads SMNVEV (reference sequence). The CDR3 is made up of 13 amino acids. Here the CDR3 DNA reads TGTGCCAGCAGACAGGGTCGACTCGGTGAGCAGTTCTTC. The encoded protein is CASRQGRLGEQFF.

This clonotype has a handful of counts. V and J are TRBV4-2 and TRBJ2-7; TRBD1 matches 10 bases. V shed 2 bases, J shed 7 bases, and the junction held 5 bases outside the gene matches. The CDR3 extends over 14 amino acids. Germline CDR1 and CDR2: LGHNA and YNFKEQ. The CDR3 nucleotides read TGTGCCAGCAGCCAACGACAGGGGGCTAGTGAGCAGTACTTC. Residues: CASSQRQGASEQYF.

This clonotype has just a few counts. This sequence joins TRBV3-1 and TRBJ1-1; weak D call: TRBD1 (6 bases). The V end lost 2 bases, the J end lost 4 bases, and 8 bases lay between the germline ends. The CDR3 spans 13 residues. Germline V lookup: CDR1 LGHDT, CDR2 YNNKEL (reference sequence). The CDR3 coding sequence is TGTGCCAGCAGCCAAAGGGGGTCCACTGAAGCTTTCTTT. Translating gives CASSQRGSTEAFF.

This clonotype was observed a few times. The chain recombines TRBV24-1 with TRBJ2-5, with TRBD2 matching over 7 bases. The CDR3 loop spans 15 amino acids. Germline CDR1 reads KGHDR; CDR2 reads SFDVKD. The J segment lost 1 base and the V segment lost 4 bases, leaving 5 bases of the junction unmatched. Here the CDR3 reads CATSERLAPQETQYF. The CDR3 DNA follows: TGTGCCACCAGTGAGAGACTAGCTCCCCAAGAGACCCAGTACTTC.

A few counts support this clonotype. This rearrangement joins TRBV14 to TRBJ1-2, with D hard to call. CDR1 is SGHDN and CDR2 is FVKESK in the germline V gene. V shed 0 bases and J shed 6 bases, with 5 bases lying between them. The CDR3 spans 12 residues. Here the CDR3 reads CASSQESNGYTF. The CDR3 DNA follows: TGTGCCAGCAGCCAAGAGTCAAATGGCTACACCTTC.

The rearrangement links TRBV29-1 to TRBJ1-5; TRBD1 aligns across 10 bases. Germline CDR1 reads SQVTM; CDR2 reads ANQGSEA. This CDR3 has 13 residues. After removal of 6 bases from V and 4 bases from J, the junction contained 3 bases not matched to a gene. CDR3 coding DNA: TGCAGCGTGACAGGGGGCATGAATCAGCCCCAGCATTTT. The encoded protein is CSVTGGMNQPQHF.

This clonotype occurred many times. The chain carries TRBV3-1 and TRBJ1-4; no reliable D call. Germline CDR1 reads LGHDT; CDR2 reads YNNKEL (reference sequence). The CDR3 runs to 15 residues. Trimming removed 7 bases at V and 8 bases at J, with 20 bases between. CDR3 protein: CASTFRRAQGEKLFF. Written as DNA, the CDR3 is TGTGCCAGCACCTTTCGGAGGGCTCAAGGGGAAAAACTGTTTTTT.

The CDR3 nucleotides read TGTGCCAGTAGAGGGGGTGTAGGCACAGATACGCAGTATTTT. Amino acid sequence: CASRGGVGTDTQYF. This sequence joins TRBV12-3 or TRBV12-4 and TRBJ2-3; maybe TRBD1 (6 bases). The V end was cut by 9 bases, the J end by 1 base, with 14 bases between. The CDR3 has 14 residues.

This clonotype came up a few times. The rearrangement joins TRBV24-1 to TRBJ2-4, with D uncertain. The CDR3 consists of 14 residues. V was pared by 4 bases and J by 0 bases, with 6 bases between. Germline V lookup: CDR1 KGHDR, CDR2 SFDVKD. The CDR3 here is CATSDGQAKNIQYF. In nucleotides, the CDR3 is TGTGCCACCAGTGACGGGCAAGCCAAAAACATTCAGTACTTC.

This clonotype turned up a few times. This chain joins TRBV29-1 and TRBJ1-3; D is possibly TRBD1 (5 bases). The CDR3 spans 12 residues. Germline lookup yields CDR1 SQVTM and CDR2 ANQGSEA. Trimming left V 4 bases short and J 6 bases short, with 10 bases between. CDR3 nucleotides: TGCAGCGTTGGACAGAATCCAAACACCATATATTTT. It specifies CSVGQNPNTIYF.

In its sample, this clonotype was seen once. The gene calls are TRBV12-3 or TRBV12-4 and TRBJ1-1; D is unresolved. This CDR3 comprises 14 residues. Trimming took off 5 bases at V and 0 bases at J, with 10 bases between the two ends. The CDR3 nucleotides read TGTGCCAGCAGTCTTGCGGAGTTGAACACTGAAGCTTTCTTT. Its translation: CASSLAELNTEAFF.

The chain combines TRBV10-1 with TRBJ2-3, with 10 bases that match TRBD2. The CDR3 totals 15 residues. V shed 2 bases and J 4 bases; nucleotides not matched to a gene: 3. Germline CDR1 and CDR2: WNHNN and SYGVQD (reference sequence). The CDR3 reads CASSESGGAPDTQYF. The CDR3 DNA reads TGCGCCAGCAGTGAGAGCGGGGGGGCCCCAGATACGCAGTATTTT.

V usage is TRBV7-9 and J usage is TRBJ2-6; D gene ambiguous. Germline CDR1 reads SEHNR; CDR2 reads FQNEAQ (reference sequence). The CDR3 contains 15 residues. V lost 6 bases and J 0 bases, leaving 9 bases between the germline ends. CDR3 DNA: TGTGCCAGCAGATCCGTAACCTCTGGGGCCAACGTCCTGACTTTC. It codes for CASRSVTSGANVLTF.

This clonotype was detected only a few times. The CDR3 here is CASRRQGWPYNEQFF. Here the CDR3 DNA reads TGTGCCAGCAGACGACAGGGATGGCCCTACAATGAGCAGTTCTTC. V usage is TRBV12-3 or TRBV12-4 and J usage is TRBJ2-1; 7 bases line up with TRBD1. The CDR3 covers 15 residues. Losses at the gene ends were 6 bases for V and 2 bases for J; bases not matched to a gene: 7.

Here the CDR3 DNA reads TGTGCCAGCAGCCAACCCCGGGGGGGGACGACAGATACGCAGTATTTT. Its protein product is CASSQPRGGTTDTQYF. The chain carries TRBV3-1 and TRBJ2-3; 8 nucleotides match TRBD2. CDR1 is LGHDT and CDR2 is YNNKEL in the germline V gene (reference sequence). The CDR3 loop spans 16 amino acids. Trimming cost V 2 bases and J 3 bases; bases outside gene matches: 7.

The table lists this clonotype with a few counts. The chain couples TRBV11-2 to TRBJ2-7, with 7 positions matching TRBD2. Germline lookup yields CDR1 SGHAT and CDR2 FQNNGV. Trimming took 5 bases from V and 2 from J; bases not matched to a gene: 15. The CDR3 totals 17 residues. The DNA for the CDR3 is TGTGCCAGCAGCCCTATGGTGGGGGGGAGCGCAGCCTACGAGCAGTACTTC. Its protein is CASSPMVGGSAAYEQYF.

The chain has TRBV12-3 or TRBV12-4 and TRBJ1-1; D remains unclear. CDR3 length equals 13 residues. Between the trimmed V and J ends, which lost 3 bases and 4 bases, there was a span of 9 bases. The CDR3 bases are TGTGCCAGCAGTTTGACAATCGGCACTGAAGCTTTCTTT. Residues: CASSLTIGTEAFF.

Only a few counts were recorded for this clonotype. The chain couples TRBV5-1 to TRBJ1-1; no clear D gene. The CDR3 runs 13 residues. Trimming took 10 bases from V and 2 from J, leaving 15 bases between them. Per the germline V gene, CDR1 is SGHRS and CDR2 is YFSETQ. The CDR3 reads CASQGQTNTEAFF. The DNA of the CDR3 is TGCGCCTCTCAAGGGCAGACAAACACTGAAGCTTTCTTT.